This T cell receptor beta chain was profiled in a study of control samples from healthy donors and cancer patients. Germline loops: CDR1 SNHLY, CDR2 FYNNEI. The CDR3 is made up of 13 amino acids. V lost 1 base and J lost 10, with 11 bases in between. Clones were read by immunoSEQ multiplex PCR, and TCRdb kept only the in-frame ones, dropping some. The sample includes tens of thousands of clones, 79% seen only once; the top ten take roughly a fifth. This TCR was sampled from a man aged 55 to 70 with head and neck cancer. The chain is built from TRBV2 and TRBJ2-1, with D unclear. Sequences were obtained from PBMCs. The CDR3 reads CASSEGLRREQFF. The CDR3 region has the DNA TGTGCCAGCAGTGAAGGGTTGCGGCGGGAGCAGTTCTTC.